Listed here are 22 T cell receptor beta chains from one sample, sequenced in a study of OX40 agonist ivuxolimab in advanced cancers. Clones were read by immunoSEQ multiplex PCR, and TCRdb kept only the in-frame ones, dropping some. The sample includes more than 50,000 clones, about 85% of them seen just once. Specimen: CD4+ or CD8+ T cells sorted from blood, collected in a trial of the OX40 agonist ivuxolimab. All receptors come from an adult with an advanced solid tumor such as melanoma, head and neck, liver or kidney cancer.

This clone showed up just once. The rearrangement links TRBV28 to TRBJ1-2; no firm D call. Germline CDR1 reads MDHEN; CDR2 reads SYDVKM. V lost 2 bases and J lost 8, with 9 bases in between. The CDR3 totals 12 residues. In DNA, the CDR3 is TGTGCCAGCAGTTTAGGGCAGGACGGCTACACCTTC. It yields the protein CASSLGQDGYTF.

As DNA, the CDR3 is TGTGCCAGCAGTGCTGGACAGTCGTTCGAGCAGTACTTC. This sequence encodes CASSAGQSFEQYF. This sequence joins TRBV2 and TRBJ2-7; D might be TRBD1 (6 bases). From germline, CDR1 is SNHLY and CDR2 FYNNEI. This CDR3 is 13 amino acids long. Trimming stripped 4 bases from V and 6 bases from J, with 13 bases between. Filled out from reference TRBV2 and TRBJ2-7, the complete variable domain reads EPEVTQTPSHQVTQMGQEVILRCVPISNHLYFYWYRQILGQKVEFLVSFYNNEISEKSEIFDDQFSVERPDGSNFTLKIRSTKLEDSAMYFCASSAGQSFEQYFGPGTRLTVT.

The V and J genes are TRBV10-2 and TRBJ2-2, with D unclear. Germline V gene lookup returns CDR1 WSHSY and CDR2 SAAADI. Trimming left V 2 bases short and J 3 bases short, with 7 bases between. The CDR3 contains 14 residues. The CDR3 sequence: CASSEPVDTGELFF. DNA of the CDR3: TGCGCCAGCAGTGAGCCGGTGGACACCGGGGAGCTGTTTTTT.

V usage is TRBV5-5 and J usage is TRBJ2-3; 12 bases match TRBD2. Germline lookup yields CDR1 SGHKS and CDR2 YYEKEE (reference sequence). This CDR3 is built from 18 residues. The J segment lost 3 bases and the V segment lost 1 base, leaving 9 bases of the junction unmatched. The CDR3 here is CASSLFRLAGGPTDTQYF. The CDR3 DNA reads TGTGCCAGCAGCTTGTTCCGCCTAGCGGGGGGGCCAACAGATACGCAGTATTTT.

The chain uses TRBV2 and TRBJ1-1; D may be TRBD1 (6 bases). Germline assignment: CDR1 SNHLY and CDR2 FYNNEI. V lost 4 bases and J lost 6, with 27 bases in between. This CDR3 has 18 residues. CDR3 sequence: CASSVSWTASRVLSEAFF. The CDR3 bases are TGTGCCAGCAGTGTGTCTTGGACAGCAAGTCGTGTTCTGTCTGAAGCTTTCTTT.

The J gene is TRBJ2-2, the V gene TRBV11-3; a weak D match, TRBD2 (6 bases). V lost 1 base and J lost 0, with 12 bases in between. Germline V CDR1 and CDR2: SGHNT, YENEEA. CDR3 length: 17 residues. CDR3 sequence (DNA): TGTGCCAGCAGCTTAGGTGGAGGGACCGCGAACACCGGGGAGCTGTTTTTT. It yields the protein CASSLGGGTANTGELFF.

This rearrangement joins TRBV2 to TRBJ2-5; TRBD2 matches 8 bases. Germline loops: CDR1 SNHLY, CDR2 FYNNEI. CDR3 length: 14 residues. Trimming took 9 bases from V and 2 from J; bases not matched to a gene: 8. The CDR3 here is CARGGTSAQETQYF. The CDR3 bases are TGTGCCAGGGGGGGGACTAGTGCACAAGAGACCCAGTACTTC.

The genes are TRBV30 and TRBJ1-4; D not certain. Trimming pared 1 base from V and 4 bases from J, leaving 4 bases between. Germline values: CDR1 GTSNPN, CDR2 SVGIG (reference sequence). The CDR3 loop spans 12 amino acids. DNA of the CDR3: TGTGCCTGGAGTGCTTATAATGAAAAACTGTTTTTT. It translates to CAWSAYNEKLFF.

J is TRBJ1-2 and V is TRBV6-6; 8 bases fit TRBD1. CDR1 MNHNY and CDR2 SVGAGI come from the germline V gene (reference sequence). With 1 base clipped from V and 8 bases from J, the junction kept 12 bases outside the gene matches. CDR3 length: 16 amino acids. The CDR3 DNA is TGTGCCAGCAGTTACTTCGGACAGGGTAAAGGAAAGGGCTACACCTTC. It yields the protein CASSYFGQGKGKGYTF.

V is TRBV19 and J is TRBJ2-7; 8 nucleotides agree with TRBD1. This CDR3 comprises 15 residues. The V segment lost 6 bases and the J segment 3 bases; nucleotides outside the gene matches: 10. The germline V gene has CDR1 LNHDA and CDR2 SQIVND (reference sequence). CDR3 DNA sequence: TGTGCCAGTAGGGACCGGGACAGGCCTTTCTACGAGCAGTACTTC. Protein sequence: CASRDRDRPFYEQYF.

CDR3 sequence: CASSLDRAYEQYF. The CDR3 DNA reads TGTGCCAGCAGCTTGGACAGAGCCTACGAGCAGTACTTC. V and J are TRBV11-3 and TRBJ2-7, with a tentative D call TRBD1 (6 bases). The germline V and J ends were trimmed by 3 bases and 2 bases, with 8 bases remaining between them. The length of the CDR3 is 13 residues. The V gene's germline CDR1 is SGHNT and CDR2 YENEEA.

This clone was seen a single time. V and J are TRBV2 and TRBJ1-5; D not resolved. This CDR3 region has 15 residues. V lost 3 bases and J lost 5, with 14 bases in between. Germline CDR1 SNHLY, CDR2 FYNNEI. CDR3 sequence (DNA): TGTGCCAGCAGTGAGTGGTCGGGGTCCGATCAGCCCCAGCATTTT. Its protein is CASSEWSGSDQPQHF.

Comments on this clone: Distinct nucleotide sequences in the sample also encode this CDR3. V usage is TRBV7-9 and J usage is TRBJ1-1, with a possible D match to TRBD1 (6 bases). This CDR3 region has 14 residues. Germline V gene data show CDR1 as SEHNR and CDR2 as FQNEAQ (reference sequence). Trimming pared 5 bases from V and 1 base from J, leaving 11 bases between. The CDR3 DNA follows: TGTGCCAGCAGCAAGCAGGGGACGAACACTGAAGCTTTCTTT. This gives the protein CASSKQGTNTEAFF. Filled out from reference TRBV7-9 and TRBJ1-1, the complete variable domain reads DTGVSQNPRHKITKRGQNVTFRCDPISEHNRLYWYRQTLGQGPEFLTYFQNEAQLEKSRLLSDRFSAERPKGSFSTLEIQRTEQGDSAMYLCASSKQGTNTEAFFGQGTRLTVV.

The chain couples TRBV10-2 to TRBJ2-7; 7 bases are shared with TRBD2. The CDR3 contains 15 residues. V shed 5 bases, J shed 2 bases, and the junction held 9 bases outside the gene matches. CDR1 and CDR2 (germline): WSHSY, SAAADI. CDR3 in amino acids: CASSTGTMHPYEQYF. The CDR3 region has the DNA TGCGCCAGCAGTACTGGGACTATGCACCCCTACGAGCAGTACTTC.

CDR3 sequence reads: CASSWDRVGQETQYF. In nucleotides, the CDR3 is TGTGCCAGCAGTTGGGACAGGGTGGGCCAAGAGACCCAGTACTTC. This rearrangement joins TRBV28 to TRBJ2-5, with TRBD1 identical over 9 bases. Germline V lookup: CDR1 MDHEN, CDR2 SYDVKM. The CDR3 is made up of 15 amino acids. The V segment lost 4 bases and the J segment 1 base; nucleotides outside the gene matches: 4.

CDR3: CASSFDRGSEKLFF. In nucleotides, the CDR3 is TGTGCCAGCAGCTTTGACAGGGGCAGCGAAAAACTGTTTTTT. The chain joins TRBV5-4 to TRBJ1-4; 8 nucleotides align to TRBD1. V gave up 2 bases and J gave up 8 bases; unmatched junction bases: 5. Germline V gene sequence: CDR1 SGHNT, CDR2 YYREEE (reference sequence). CDR3 length: 14 residues.

This clone was picked up one time. The genes are TRBV6-6 and TRBJ2-5, with D hard to call. CDR3 length equals 13 residues. The germline V gene has CDR1 MNHNY and CDR2 SVGAGI (reference sequence). Deletions cut 5 bases from V and 0 bases from J, with 7 bases between. CDR3 DNA: TGTGCCAGCAGTCCCGGGTACCAAGAGACCCAGTACTTC. Translated, it gives CASSPGYQETQYF.

The chain employs TRBV19 and TRBJ2-1, with D unresolved. V shed 2 bases and J shed 0 bases, with 5 bases lying between them. CDR3 length equals 14 residues. Germline CDR1 and CDR2: LNHDA and SQIVND (reference sequence). This CDR3 is CASSISSSYNEQFF. CDR3 DNA sequence: TGTGCCAGTAGTATAAGTAGCTCCTACAATGAGCAGTTCTTC.

This chain uses TRBV6-5 with TRBJ1-3; D is uncertain. From germline, CDR1 is MNHEY and CDR2 SVGAGI. V lost 5 bases and J lost 2, with 13 bases in between. The CDR3 totals 15 residues. CDR3 bases: TGTGCCAGCAGTACCGGGCCCTATACTGGAAACACCATATATTTT. Its protein is CASSTGPYTGNTIYF.

The J gene is TRBJ1-1, the V gene TRBV28; D call uncertain. CDR1 and CDR2 (germline): MDHEN, SYDVKM. CDR3 length equals 13 residues. Trimming shortened V by 2 bases and J by 1 base, and 5 bases separated the two germline ends. Here the CDR3 DNA reads TGTGCCAGCAGTTTAGGTACGAACACTGAAGCTTTCTTT. Protein product: CASSLGTNTEAFF.

The chain is built from TRBV30 and TRBJ2-5, with 9 nucleotides matching TRBD2. Losses at the gene ends were 0 bases for V and 5 bases for J; bases not matched to a gene: 10. Germline V gene sequence: CDR1 GTSNPN, CDR2 SVGIG (reference sequence). This CDR3 has 16 amino acids. The CDR3 bases are TGTGCCTGGAGTGTACTTGGGACTAGCCTAGGGGAGACCCAGTACTTC. This sequence encodes CAWSVLGTSLGETQYF.

In its sample, this clone was seen once. The gene calls are TRBV10-1 and TRBJ2-1; 10 bases match TRBD2. The trim removed 2 bases at V and 8 bases at J, leaving 18 bases unmatched. This CDR3 has 19 amino acids. Germline CDR1 and CDR2: WNHNN and SYGVQD (reference sequence). The CDR3 region has the DNA TGCGCCAGCAGTGAGGGATATTTGCTAGCGGGAGAAGAGTACTATGAGCAGTTCTTC. This encodes CASSEGYLLAGEEYYEQFF.